This T cell receptor beta chain was sequenced for a study of cytomegalovirus exposure and HLA in healthy donors. Study results and caveats: It was assumed in the presence/absence analyses that sequencing depth was roughly uniform across donors. For most TCR beta V segments, an earlier analysis put the productive rate at about 90% or about 30% of the time. In vitro testing confirmed three CMV-associated chains as specific for CMV antigens.

The CDR3 runs to 15 residues. Germline V gives CDR1 SGDLS, CDR2 YYNGEE. The trim removed 5 bases at V and 4 bases at J, leaving 5 bases unmatched. In the PCR, 60 Vbeta and 13 Jbeta primers were used. The table came from immunoSEQ multiplex PCR; TCRdb's copy has only in-frame clones and leaves some out. Of fewer than 85,000 clones listed, over 60% are singletons. This clone was picked up a small number of times. Its cognate antigen is unknown. The sample comprised PBMCs. This TCR came from a male donor in good health and CMV-seropositive. The rearrangement joins TRBV9 to TRBJ2-5; 13 nucleotides align to TRBD2. As DNA, the CDR3 is TGTGCCAGCAGTGGACTAGCGGGGGCCACAGAGACCCAGTACTTC. Protein product: CASSGLAGATETQYF.